Sequencing of this T cell receptor (beta chain) was carried out in a study of circulating CD8 cells and anti-PD-1 response in melanoma. Study-level background: Response groups: complete/partial responders versus stable/progressive non-responders.

Trimming shortened V by 6 bases and J by 7 bases, and 15 bases separated the two germline ends. The CDR3 extends over 13 amino acids. Four subsets defined by PD-1 and/or TIGIT were sorted from live CD3+CD8+TCRalphabeta+ cells. By share, this clonotype ranks as medium-sized. Its antigen is not known. Study-level points and caveats: Most experiments lacked replicates. At M1, fewer than 8% of TRB clonotypes appeared in multiple subsets. PD-1 and DPOS subsets showed similar, higher clonality than DNEG.

TCR libraries were prepared from roughly 14 ng of total RNA with the QIAseq Immune Repertoire TCR panel. TCRdb re-called the reads through MiXCR, storing one row per CDR3 protein. The sample comprises 440 or so distinct CDR3 sequences, approximately 11% of which are singletons, and 69% rests with the top ten. The receptor's source is a human donor with melanoma. V and J are TRBV12-3 or TRBV12-4 and TRBJ1-1, with D perhaps TRBD1 (6 bases). Sequencing used CD8+ T cells from PBMCs, obtained at baseline or after one month of anti-PD-1 therapy (not recorded which). CDR3: CASSFSNRDEAFF. The CDR3 DNA is TGTGCCAGCAGCTTCTCCAACAGGGATGAAGCTTTCTTT.